The 20 T cell receptor beta chains presented below share a single source sample, sequenced in a study of persistence of HIV-infected CD4 T cells. Antigens for these TCRs are unknown. An overlapping HIV-1 Gag peptide pool stimulated these cells at about 0.94 ug/peptide/mL. Sorting selected CD4+ T cells upregulating both CD40 ligand and CD69. Sequencing used immunoSEQ version 4 in survey mode. Assay used: immunoSEQ multiplex PCR; TCRdb lists only in-frame clones, some missing. Among almost 20,000 clones, around three fifths were seen once, and the ten largest hold about 1.9%. The input for sequencing was CD4+ T cells sorted from PBMCs after approximately 20-hour stimulation, taken from a patient who received antiretroviral therapy. The receptors here all came from an adult woman with HIV who was CMV-seropositive.

The chain carries TRBV5-1 and TRBJ1-3, with D hard to call. This CDR3 has 15 residues. Trimming left V 0 bases short and J 1 base short, with 8 bases between. From germline, CDR1 is SGHRS and CDR2 YFSETQ. The CDR3 is CASSLGPLSGNTIYF. The CDR3 DNA reads TGCGCCAGCAGCTTGGGACCGCTGTCTGGAAACACCATATATTTT.

The rearrangement links TRBV15 to TRBJ2-4; D may match TRBD1 or TRBD2 (5 bases each). Germline assignment: CDR1 LNHNV and CDR2 YYDKDF (reference sequence). The CDR3 runs 17 residues. V shed 1 base and J shed 7 bases, with 20 bases lying between them. The CDR3 region is CATSRASSRGLGNIQYF. Here the CDR3 DNA reads TGTGCCACCAGCAGAGCTTCGTCGAGGGGATTGGGGAACATTCAGTACTTC.

The chain uses TRBV11-3 and TRBJ2-2; D possibly corresponds to TRBD1 (6 bases). Trimming left V 5 bases short and J 6 bases short, with 16 bases between. Germline V gene sequence: CDR1 SGHNT, CDR2 YENEEA. The CDR3 sequence is 15 residues long. The CDR3 nucleotides are TGTGCCAGCAGCACGACTACAGGGTTCGCCGGGGAGCTGTTTTTT. It codes for CASSTTTGFAGELFF.

The chain combines TRBV21-1 with TRBJ2-1; the D call of TRBD2 is as the table states it, not checked on the DNA. TRBV21-1 is recorded as a pseudogene. The CDR3 covers 18 residues. CDR3 region: CASKNPKDERGGLNEQFF. The CDR3 nucleotides are TGTGCCAGCAAAAACCCGAAGGATGAGCGGGGGGGCTTGAATGAGCAGTTCTTC.

V usage is TRBV18 and J usage is TRBJ1-1, with a tentative D call TRBD1 (5 bases). Per the germline V gene, CDR1 is KGHSH and CDR2 is LQKENI. The germline V and J ends were trimmed by 5 bases and 1 base, with 11 bases remaining between them. This CDR3 has 14 amino acids. CDR3 protein: CASSNLGQNTEAFF. CDR3 in DNA: TGTGCCAGCTCAAACCTTGGACAGAACACTGAAGCTTTCTTT.

The chain uses TRBV28 and TRBJ1-1; 8 bases fit TRBD1. J lost 4 bases, V lost 4 bases, and 5 bases had no gene match. The germline gives CDR1 MDHEN, CDR2 SYDVKM. The CDR3 sequence is 14 residues long. For the CDR3, the DNA is TGTGCCAGCAGTTGGGACAGGCCAGGCACTGAAGCTTTCTTT. It yields the protein CASSWDRPGTEAFF.

This clone was counted a single time. The chain couples TRBV19 to TRBJ2-4; D might be TRBD1 (6 bases). Germline V gene sequence: CDR1 LNHDA, CDR2 SQIVND (reference sequence). The V end lost 4 bases, the J end lost 1 base, and 11 bases lay between the germline ends. CDR3 length: 15 amino acids. In DNA, the CDR3 is TGTGCCAGTAGTACACAGGGCATCGCCAAAAACATTCAGTACTTC. Residues: CASSTQGIAKNIQYF.

The V gene is TRBV5-4, the J gene TRBJ1-4; TRBD1 aligns across 12 bases. The germline CDR1 and CDR2 sequences are SGHNT and YYREEE (reference sequence). This CDR3 has 17 amino acids. V lost 4 bases, J lost 7 bases, and 11 bases stayed unmatched. The CDR3 protein is CASSGGPGQGAREKLFF. The CDR3, as DNA: TGTGCCAGCAGCGGAGGTCCGGGACAGGGGGCTCGTGAAAAACTGTTTTTT. Full variable domain (rest looked up from reference TRBV5-4 and TRBJ1-4): ETGVTQSPTHLIKTRGQQVTLRCSSQSGHNTVSWYQQALGQGPQFIFQYYREEENGRGNFPPRFSGLQFPNYSSELNVNALELDDSALYLCASSGGPGQGAREKLFFGSGTQLSVL.

This clone was counted a few times. This rearrangement joins TRBV7-3 to TRBJ1-2, with 9 positions matching TRBD1. This CDR3 spans 15 amino acids. Germline assignment: CDR1 SGHTA and CDR2 FQGTGA. Losses at the gene ends were 2 bases for V and 4 bases for J; bases not matched to a gene: 5. CDR3 sequence: CASSLSGQGVYGYTF. In DNA form, the CDR3 reads TGTGCCAGCAGCTTATCGGGACAGGGAGTCTATGGCTACACCTTC. Looking up the rest from reference TRBV7-3 and TRBJ1-2 gives the full variable domain: GAGVSQTPSNKVTEKGKYVELRCDPISGHTALYWYRQSLGQGPEFLIYFQGTGAADDSGLPNDRFFAVRPEGSVSTLKIQRTERGDSAVYLCASSLSGQGVYGYTFGSGTRLTVV.

V and J are TRBV5-1 and TRBJ1-4; no clear D gene. Germline loops: CDR1 SGHRS, CDR2 YFSETQ. The CDR3 is 14 residues long. V was cut by 7 bases and J by 0 bases, with 10 bases left in between. For the CDR3, the DNA is TGCGCCAGCGCTGAAGATGCAACTAATGAAAAACTGTTTTTT. Translated, it gives CASAEDATNEKLFF.

CDR3 protein: CASSFLGFEDRDGYTF. The CDR3, as DNA: TGTGCCAGCAGTTTCTTGGGGTTTGAGGACAGGGATGGCTACACCTTC. The chain joins TRBV27 to TRBJ1-2; TRBD1 matches at 8 bases. The CDR3 extends over 16 amino acids. The germline V gene has CDR1 MNHEY and CDR2 SMNVEV (reference sequence). Trimming at V came to 3 bases and at J to 6 bases, leaving 12 bases not matched to a gene.

The J gene is TRBJ2-3, the V gene TRBV7-9, with D maybe TRBD2 (5 bases). The V gene's germline CDR1 is SEHNR and CDR2 FQNEAQ (reference sequence). Trimming removed 5 bases from V and 0 bases from J, with 9 bases in between. This CDR3 region has 14 residues. CDR3 sequence: CASSIPGSTDTQYF. CDR3 DNA: TGTGCCAGCAGCATCCCGGGGAGCACAGATACGCAGTATTTT.

V is TRBV25-1 and J is TRBJ1-4; 7 bases agree with TRBD1. The V and J ends lost 6 bases and 4 bases, in that order; junction bases with no gene match: 11. Germline V lookup: CDR1 MGHDK, CDR2 SYGVNS. CDR3 length equals 16 residues. CDR3 sequence: CASRPGPQGVNEKLFF. The CDR3 nucleotides read TGTGCCAGCAGACCGGGACCTCAGGGGGTTAATGAAAAACTGTTTTTT.

The CDR3 bases are TGTGCCAGCAGAAGGGGGTGGGAGTCCTACGAGCAGTACTTC. Its protein is CASRRGWESYEQYF. The chain joins TRBV7-8 to TRBJ2-7, with a tentative D call TRBD1 (6 bases). The CDR3 loop spans 14 amino acids. Germline lookup yields CDR1 SGHVS and CDR2 FQNEAQ. Trimming shortened V by 6 bases and J by 1 base, and 13 bases separated the two germline ends.

This chain joins TRBV5-6 and TRBJ1-1; TRBD1 might be the D (6 bases). V dropped 2 bases and J dropped 0 bases, with 11 bases sitting between them. The CDR3 loop spans 15 amino acids. Germline V gene sequence: CDR1 SGHDT, CDR2 YYEEEE. The CDR3 DNA is TGTGCCAGCAGCTTTCTAGACAGGCTGAACACTGAAGCTTTCTTT. Translated: CASSFLDRLNTEAFF.

In its sample, this clone was seen a few times. The chain combines TRBV9 with TRBJ1-5, with 9 bases aligning to TRBD1. This CDR3 is 15 amino acids long. Germline-derived CDR1 and CDR2 are SGDLS and YYNGEE. The ends lost 2 bases at V and 5 bases at J; junction bases unmatched: 5. The DNA of the CDR3 is TGTGCCAGCAGCGTTACAGGGGGCGCGGATCAGCCCCAGCATTTT. Its protein product is CASSVTGGADQPQHF. Filled out from reference TRBV9 and TRBJ1-5, the complete variable domain reads DSGVTQTPKHLITATGQRVTLRCSPRSGDLSVYWYQQSLDQGLQFLIQYYNGEERAKGNILERFSAQQFPDLHSELNLSSLELGDSALYFCASSVTGGADQPQHFGDGTRLSIL.

The chain joins TRBV30 to TRBJ1-6; D not resolved. V was clipped by 1 base and J by 12 bases, with 13 bases between them. The CDR3 length is 13 residues. Germline V gives CDR1 GTSNPN, CDR2 SVGIG (reference sequence). CDR3 sequence reads: CAWSAQRSGPLHF. The CDR3 DNA reads TGTGCCTGGAGTGCTCAACGGTCGGGACCCCTCCACTTT.

The genes are TRBV18 and TRBJ1-3; D unresolved. In germline, CDR1 is KGHSH, CDR2 LQKENI. This CDR3 region has 14 residues. V lost 6 bases to trimming and J lost 5 bases, with 14 bases between them. CDR3 sequence (DNA): TGTGCCAGCTCCCCAAGAGGAGGGAGAAACACCATATATTTT. Protein sequence: CASSPRGGRNTIYF.

The chain is built from TRBV9 and TRBJ1-2; D gene uncertain. Germline-derived CDR1 and CDR2 are SGDLS and YYNGEE. Trimming stripped 0 bases from V and 8 bases from J, with 5 bases between. The CDR3 totals 11 residues. Here the CDR3 DNA reads TGTGCCAGCAGCGTAGTAAGCGGCTACACCTTC. It is translated as CASSVVSGYTF.

The chain recombines TRBV2 with TRBJ1-3; tentative D call: TRBD1 (5 bases). Trimming removed 6 bases from V and 2 bases from J, with 17 bases in between. The length of the CDR3 is 16 residues. The germline V gene has CDR1 SNHLY and CDR2 FYNNEI. The CDR3 spells CASSVFSGGTGNTIYF. The CDR3 nucleotides are TGTGCCAGCAGCGTCTTCAGCGGGGGAACTGGAAACACCATATATTTT. Filled out from reference TRBV2 and TRBJ1-3, the complete variable domain reads EPEVTQTPSHQVTQMGQEVILRCVPISNHLYFYWYRQILGQKVEFLVSFYNNEISEKSEIFDDQFSVERPDGSNFTLKIRSTKLEDSAMYFCASSVFSGGTGNTIYFGEGSWLTVV.